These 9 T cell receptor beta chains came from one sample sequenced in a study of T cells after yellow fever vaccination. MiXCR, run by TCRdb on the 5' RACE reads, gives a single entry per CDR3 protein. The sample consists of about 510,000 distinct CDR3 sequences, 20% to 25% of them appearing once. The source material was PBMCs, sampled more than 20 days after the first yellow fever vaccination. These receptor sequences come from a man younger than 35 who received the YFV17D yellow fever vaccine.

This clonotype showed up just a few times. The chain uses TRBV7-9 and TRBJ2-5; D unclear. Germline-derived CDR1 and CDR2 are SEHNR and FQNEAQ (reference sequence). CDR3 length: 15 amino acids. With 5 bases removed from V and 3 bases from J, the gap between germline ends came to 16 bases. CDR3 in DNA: TGTGCCAGCAGCCCCACGCTGGGCGTAGAAGAGACCCAGTACTTC. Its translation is CASSPTLGVEETQYF. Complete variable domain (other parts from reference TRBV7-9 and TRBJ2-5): DTGVSQNPRHKITKRGQNVTFRCDPISEHNRLYWYRQTLGQGPEFLTYFQNEAQLEKSRLLSDRFSAERPKGSFSTLEIQRTEQGDSAMYLCASSPTLGVEETQYFGPGTRLLVL.

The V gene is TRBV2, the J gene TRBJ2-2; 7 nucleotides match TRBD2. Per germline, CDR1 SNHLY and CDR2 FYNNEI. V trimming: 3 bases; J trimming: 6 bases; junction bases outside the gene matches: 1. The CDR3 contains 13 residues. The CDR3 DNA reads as TGTGCCAGCAGTGAGCGGGGGTCCGGGGAGCTGTTTTTT. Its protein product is CASSERGSGELFF. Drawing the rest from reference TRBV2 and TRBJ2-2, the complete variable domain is EPEVTQTPSHQVTQMGQEVILRCVPISNHLYFYWYRQILGQKVEFLVSFYNNEISEKSEIFDDQFSVERPDGSNFTLKIRSTKLEDSAMYFCASSERGSGELFFGEGSRLTVL.

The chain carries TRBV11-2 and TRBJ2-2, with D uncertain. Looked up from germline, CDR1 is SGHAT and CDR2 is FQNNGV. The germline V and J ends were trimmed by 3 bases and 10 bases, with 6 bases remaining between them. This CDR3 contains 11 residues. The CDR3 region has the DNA TGTGCCAGCAGCTTGAAGACGGAGCTGTTTTTT. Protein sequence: CASSLKTELFF.

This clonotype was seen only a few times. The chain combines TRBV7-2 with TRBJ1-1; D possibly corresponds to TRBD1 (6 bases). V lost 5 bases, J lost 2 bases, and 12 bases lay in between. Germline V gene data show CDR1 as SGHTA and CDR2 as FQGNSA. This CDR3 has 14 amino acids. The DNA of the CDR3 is TGTGCCAGCAGCCCTCAGGGGTACAACACTGAAGCTTTCTTT. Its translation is CASSPQGYNTEAFF.

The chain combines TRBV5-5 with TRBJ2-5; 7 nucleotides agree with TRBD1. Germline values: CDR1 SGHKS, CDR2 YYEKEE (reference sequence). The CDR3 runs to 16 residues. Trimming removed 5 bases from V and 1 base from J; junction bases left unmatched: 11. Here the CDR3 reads CASSRRGLGGQETQYF. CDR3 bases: TGTGCCAGCAGTCGCAGGGGGTTAGGGGGCCAAGAGACCCAGTACTTC.

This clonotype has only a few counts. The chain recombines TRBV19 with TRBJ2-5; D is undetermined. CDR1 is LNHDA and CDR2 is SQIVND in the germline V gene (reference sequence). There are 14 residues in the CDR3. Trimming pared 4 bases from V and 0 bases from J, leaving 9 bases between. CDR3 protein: CASSRIGNQETQYF. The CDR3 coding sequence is TGTGCCAGTAGTAGGATAGGTAACCAAGAGACCCAGTACTTC.

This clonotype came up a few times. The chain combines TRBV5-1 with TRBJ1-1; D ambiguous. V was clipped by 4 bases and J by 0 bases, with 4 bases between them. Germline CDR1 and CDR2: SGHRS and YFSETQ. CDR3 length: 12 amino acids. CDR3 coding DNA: TGCGCCAGCAGCGAACTGAACACTGAAGCTTTCTTT. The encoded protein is CASSELNTEAFF. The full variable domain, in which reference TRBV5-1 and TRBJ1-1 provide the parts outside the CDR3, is KAGVTQTPRYLIKTRGQQVTLSCSPISGHRSVSWYQQTPGQGLQFLFEYFSETQRNKGNFPGRFSGRQFSNSRSEMNVSTLELGDSALYLCASSELNTEAFFGQGTRLTVV.

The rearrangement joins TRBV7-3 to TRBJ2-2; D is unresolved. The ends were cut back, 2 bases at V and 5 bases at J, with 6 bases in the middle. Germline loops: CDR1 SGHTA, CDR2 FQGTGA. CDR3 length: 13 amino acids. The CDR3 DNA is TGTGCCAGCAGCTTAGGTGAAACCGGGGAGCTGTTTTTT. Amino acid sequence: CASSLGETGELFF.

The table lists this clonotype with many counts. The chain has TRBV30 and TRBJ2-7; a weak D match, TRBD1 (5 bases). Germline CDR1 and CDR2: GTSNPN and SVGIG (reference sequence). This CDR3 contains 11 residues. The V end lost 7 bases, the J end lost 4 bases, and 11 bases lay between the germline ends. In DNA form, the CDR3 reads TGTGCCTTGGCGACAGTTTACGAGCAGTACTTC. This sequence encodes CALATVYEQYF.